This record concerns one T cell receptor (beta chain) sequence. CDR1 and CDR2 (germline): MNHNY, SVGAGI (reference sequence). The CDR3 is made up of 13 amino acids. V lost 2 bases, J lost 10 bases, and 14 bases lay in between. This record comes from a study of blood T cell repertoires in COVID-19. In the authors' methods: Amplification with reference gene primers provided the estimates of nucleated cell counts. This table comes from immunoSEQ multiplex PCR, and its TCRdb copy is limited to in-frame clones, with some not included. That table supplies the V and J calls and clone size; D and trimming were determined from the DNA. The sample has 150,000 to 200,000 clones, 88% seen once; the top ten hold approximately 6.6%. Symptom resolution, clearance, or two negative PCRs marked the recovered donors of Cohort 3.

The specimen was PBMCs or T cells enriched from blood (not recorded which). V is TRBV6-6 and J is TRBJ1-1; D perhaps matches TRBD1 (6 bases). The clonotype originates from a woman in her forties or fifties who had recovered from COVID-19. The CDR3 is CASSYGGGGAAFF. The CDR3 nucleotides are TGTGCCAGCAGTTACGGTGGAGGGGGGGCAGCTTTCTTT.